The rows below give T cell receptor beta chains drawn from one sample of a study of technical replicates of blood from four donors. Using immunoSEQ multiplex PCR, the repertoire was profiled, and TCRdb retains in-frame clones only, with some absent. This table has approximately 49,000 clones, 92% appearing once. Source material: PBMCs. The receptors here all came from a human donor in good health. Some clones in this sample may be carry-over from other donors' samples. The CDR3 runs from the conserved cysteine through the conserved F or W. Fields, in order: CDR3 protein, CDR3 DNA, V gene, clone size, J gene, D gene. D genes are given only for firm matches. Only part of the rows carry a size: once, few, many, or a class if the clone is expanded.

CDR3 protein: CSVKTSTDTQYF
CDR3 DNA: TGCAGCGTGAAGACTAGCACAGATACGCAGTATTTT
V gene: TRBV29-1
clone size: few
J gene: TRBJ2-3
D gene: .

CDR3 protein: CASRGQGFGQPQHF
CDR3 DNA: TGTGCCAGCCGAGGACAGGGCTTCGGACAGCCCCAGCATTTT
V gene: TRBV2
clone size: .
J gene: TRBJ1-5
D gene: TRBD1

CDR3 protein: CASSSSIGGNSPLHF
CDR3 DNA: TGTGCCAGCAGCTCGTCTATAGGGGGTAATTCACCCCTCCACTTT
V gene: TRBV5-4
clone size: .
J gene: TRBJ1-6
D gene: .

CDR3 protein: CASSEASGGYLAKNIQYF
CDR3 DNA: TGTGCCAGCAGTGAAGCGTCAGGGGGCTATCTAGCCAAAAACATTCAGTACTTC
V gene: TRBV6-1
clone size: .
J gene: TRBJ2-4
D gene: TRBD1

CDR3 protein: CASSWTGRFQAFF
CDR3 DNA: TGTGCCAGCAGCTGGACAGGGAGGTTTCAAGCTTTCTTT
V gene: TRBV14
clone size: .
J gene: TRBJ1-1
D gene: TRBD1

CDR3 protein: CASSLRDREFYGYTF
CDR3 DNA: TGTGCCAGCAGCTTGAGGGACAGGGAATTTTATGGCTACACCTTC
V gene: TRBV5-4
clone size: .
J gene: TRBJ1-2
D gene: TRBD1

CDR3 protein: CASSLGDGELFF
CDR3 DNA: TGTGCCAGCAGCTTAGGAGACGGGGAGCTGTTTTTT
V gene: TRBV11-2
clone size: .
J gene: TRBJ2-2
D gene: .

CDR3 protein: CASSQSGAYEQFF
CDR3 DNA: TGCGCCAGCAGCCAATCGGGAGCCTATGAGCAGTTCTTC
V gene: TRBV4-3
clone size: .
J gene: TRBJ2-1
D gene: .

CDR3 protein: CASSQGDRDSNYGYTF
CDR3 DNA: TGTGCCAGCAGCCAGGGGGACAGGGATTCTAACTATGGCTACACCTTC
V gene: TRBV4-2
clone size: .
J gene: TRBJ1-2
D gene: TRBD1

CDR3 protein: CASSLVGTDTAQPQHF
CDR3 DNA: TGTGCCAGCAGCTTAGTAGGGACAGATACGGCTCAGCCCCAGCATTTT
V gene: TRBV7-2
clone size: .
J gene: TRBJ1-5
D gene: TRBD1

CDR3 protein: CASTMRSYEQYF
CDR3 DNA: TGTGCCAGCACCATGAGGTCCTACGAGCAGTACTTC
V gene: TRBV5-6
clone size: .
J gene: TRBJ2-7
D gene: .

CDR3 protein: CASSPPGRRGTEAFF
CDR3 DNA: TGTGCCAGCTCACCACCCGGGAGGCGAGGGACTGAAGCTTTCTTT
V gene: TRBV18
clone size: .
J gene: TRBJ1-1
D gene: .

CDR3 protein: CASSGTGRMAEAFF
CDR3 DNA: TGTGCCAGCTCTGGTACGGGTAGGATGGCTGAAGCTTTCTTT
V gene: TRBV6-1
clone size: .
J gene: TRBJ1-1
D gene: .

CDR3 protein: CASSPPRPPGQGFYEQYF
CDR3 DNA: TGTGCCAGCTCACCACCTAGGCCTCCGGGACAGGGTTTTTACGAGCAGTACTTC
V gene: TRBV18
clone size: once
J gene: TRBJ2-7
D gene: TRBD1

CDR3 protein: CAARRERDGYTF
CDR3 DNA: TGTGCCGCGCGGCGGGAGAGGGATGGCTACACCTTC
V gene: TRBV7-9
clone size: .
J gene: TRBJ1-2
D gene: .

CDR3 protein: CATQPTGLSNSPLHF
CDR3 DNA: TGTGCCACCCAGCCGACAGGGCTAAGCAATTCACCCCTCCACTTT
V gene: TRBV2
clone size: .
J gene: TRBJ1-6
D gene: TRBD1

CDR3 protein: CASSTRGTTSGGASEQFF
CDR3 DNA: TGTGCCAGCTCAACCAGGGGCACGACTAGCGGGGGGGCCAGTGAGCAGTTCTTC
V gene: TRBV18
clone size: .
J gene: TRBJ2-1
D gene: TRBD2

CDR3 protein: CASSRGLNSPLHF
CDR3 DNA: TGTGCCAGCTCGAGGGGGCTGAATTCACCCCTCCACTTT
V gene: TRBV18
clone size: .
J gene: TRBJ1-6
D gene: TRBD1

CDR3 protein: CASSLARETQYF
CDR3 DNA: TGTGCCAGCAGCTTAGCCCGGGAGACCCAGTACTTC
V gene: TRBV7-9
clone size: .
J gene: TRBJ2-5
D gene: .

CDR3 protein: CASRSGDYQPQHF
CDR3 DNA: TGTGCCAGTAGAAGCGGAGATTATCAGCCCCAGCATTTT
V gene: TRBV19
clone size: .
J gene: TRBJ1-5
D gene: .

CDR3 protein: CASSFGGARSYNEQFF
CDR3 DNA: TGTGCCAGCAGCTTTGGTGGGGCTCGATCCTACAATGAGCAGTTCTTC
V gene: TRBV11-2
clone size: .
J gene: TRBJ2-1
D gene: .

CDR3 protein: CASSLLTGREQYF
CDR3 DNA: TGTGCCAGCAGCCTATTAACAGGGCGTGAGCAGTACTTC
V gene: TRBV7-3
clone size: .
J gene: TRBJ2-7
D gene: .

CDR3 protein: CASTRFGTGFGELFF
CDR3 DNA: TGTGCCAGCACCCGTTTCGGGACAGGGTTCGGGGAGCTGTTTTTT
V gene: TRBV6-5
clone size: .
J gene: TRBJ2-2
D gene: TRBD1

CDR3 protein: CASSVSLVSTQYF
CDR3 DNA: TGTGCCAGCAGCGTGAGTTTGGTTTCGACCCAGTACTTC
V gene: TRBV9
clone size: .
J gene: TRBJ2-5
D gene: .